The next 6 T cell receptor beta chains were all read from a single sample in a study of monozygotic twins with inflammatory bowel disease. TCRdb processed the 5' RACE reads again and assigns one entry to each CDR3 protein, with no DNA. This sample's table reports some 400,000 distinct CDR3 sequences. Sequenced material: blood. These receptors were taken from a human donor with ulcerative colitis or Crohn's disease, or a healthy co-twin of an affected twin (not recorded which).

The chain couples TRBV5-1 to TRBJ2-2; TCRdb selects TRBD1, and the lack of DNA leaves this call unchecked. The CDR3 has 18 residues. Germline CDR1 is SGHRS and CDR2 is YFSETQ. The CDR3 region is CASSLVGTGTVHTGELFF.

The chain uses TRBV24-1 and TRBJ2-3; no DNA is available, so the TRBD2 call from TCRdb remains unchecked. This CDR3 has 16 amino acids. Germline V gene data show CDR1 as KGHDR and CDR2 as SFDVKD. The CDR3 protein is CATSEVGGGGTDTQYF.

The CDR3 loop reads CASSIEAGNQPQHF. The gene calls are TRBV19 and TRBJ1-5. This CDR3 region has 14 residues. Germline lookup yields CDR1 LNHDA and CDR2 SQIVND (reference sequence).

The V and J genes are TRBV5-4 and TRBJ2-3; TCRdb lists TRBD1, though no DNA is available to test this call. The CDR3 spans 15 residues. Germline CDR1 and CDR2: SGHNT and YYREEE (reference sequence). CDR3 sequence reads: CASSLVGGKVDTQYF. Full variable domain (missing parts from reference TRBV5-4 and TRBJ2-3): ETGVTQSPTHLIKTRGQQVTLRCSSQSGHNTVSWYQQALGQGPQFIFQYYREEENGRGNFPPRFSGLQFPNYSSELNVNALELDDSALYLCASSLVGGKVDTQYFGPGTRLTVL.

The CDR3 sequence: CASSSSPALNIQYF. This chain connects TRBV28 to TRBJ2-4; the TRBD2 assignment by TCRdb is unverifiable without DNA. The CDR3 loop spans 14 amino acids. The germline CDR1 and CDR2 sequences are MDHEN and SYDVKM.

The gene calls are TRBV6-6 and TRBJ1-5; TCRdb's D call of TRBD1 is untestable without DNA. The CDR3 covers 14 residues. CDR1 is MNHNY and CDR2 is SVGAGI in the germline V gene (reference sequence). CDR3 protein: CASIFDRDSQPQHF.